This TCR beta chain was recorded in a study of blood T cell dynamics during melanoma immunotherapy. In germline, CDR1 is SGHNT, CDR2 YYREEE (reference sequence). The length of the CDR3 is 16 residues. V trimming: 4 bases; J trimming: 5 bases; junction bases outside the gene matches: 11. Sample time point: week 3, after first cycle of checkpoint inhibitor. Data came from immunoSEQ multiplex PCR; TCRdb stores just in-frame clones and leaves some out. The sample includes about 11,000 clones, about four fifths of them seen just once. The rearrangement joins TRBV5-4 to TRBJ2-2; 7 bases fit TRBD2. This TCR came from a human donor with melanoma. The source was blood, collected from a patient treated with checkpoint blockade. The DNA of the CDR3 is TGTGCCAGCAGCCGTGGACTAGTGGGGCAGACCGGGGAGCTGTTTTTT. Translation gives CASSRGLVGQTGELFF.